This record covers a single TCR beta chain. Its antigen is still unknown. The data were taken from a study of cytomegalovirus exposure and HLA in healthy donors. Study-level results: Segments of the TCR beta V type were, in most cases, productive about 87% or about 30% of the time in an earlier analysis. TCR beta V- and J-gene trimming was later associated with a missense DCLRE1C variant.

The V segment lost 7 bases and the J segment 3 bases; nucleotides outside the gene matches: 11. The V gene's germline CDR1 is MNHNY and CDR2 SVGAGI (reference sequence). The CDR3 sequence is 16 residues long. Use of 60 Vbeta and 13 Jbeta primers characterized the PCR. Only in-frame clones appear in the TCRdb table, and some are missing; sequencing was by immunoSEQ multiplex PCR. The sample records some 91,000 clones, around 67% being singletons. The clonotype was recovered from a human donor in good health. V gene TRBV6-6 combines with J gene TRBJ2-7; 11 nucleotides align to TRBD1. Input material: PBMCs. DNA for the CDR3: TGTGCCAGCACCCTGGGTCGGGACAGGGGGGGCTACGAGCAGTACTTC. It codes for CASTLGRDRGGYEQYF.